This TCR beta chain was captured by sequencing in a study of blood T cell repertoires in COVID-19 (dated by TCRdb to 2018 to 2020). Study-wide context: Collaborator samples came from the United States, Italy and Spain and covered acute and convalescent phases of COVID-19. Where HLA class I and class II types were available, the types were taken from metadata supplied by the sample provider, not from assay-based typing. The prospective study material was composed of cDNA or gDNA derived from T cells, B-cell-depleted T cells, or PBMCs. Subjects who had been exposed to COVID-19, were actively infected with it, or had recovered from it provided the deeply sampled blood TCRbeta repertoires that made up the dataset. The samples were drawn from two sources: the first 160 participants of the ongoing ImmuneRACE study, and 950 to 1,500 subjects contributed by 6 global collaborators. A de-identified subject ID, COVID-19 status, age in years and sex were almost always included in the sample metadata. The repertoires were released in a freely available public database meant as a resource for research on the immune response to SARS-CoV-2.

The collaborating institutions used their own protocols to collect whole blood in K2EDTA tubes. For TCRbeta analysis, collaborators shipped samples as frozen whole blood, isolated PBMCs, or DNA extracted from either of those sample types. Study-wide conclusions, independent of this receptor: The quantity of clinical and demographic metadata differed by source and by participant and was supplied without curation.

From a lookup of the germline V gene, CDR1 and CDR2 are SNHLY and FYNNEI. Trimming at the junction amounts to 4 bases on V and 3 bases on J, and the germline ends lie 13 bases apart. Including the terminal cysteine and phenylalanine, the CDR3 comprises 15 residues. The DNA shown is the 45-base CDR3, in frame from base 1. The immunoSEQ Assay, a bias-controlled multiplex PCR, was used to amplify TCRbeta CDR3 regions from genomic DNA. From the authors' description of their analysis: The number of nucleated cells in each sample was estimated by amplification of reference gene primers within the assay. To quantify the absolute abundance of each unique TCRbeta CDR3 rearrangement, sequence reads were collapsed and filtered. For each sample, productive Simpson clonality was calculated as the square root of Simpson's diversity index across productive rearrangements. As stored in TCRdb, this immuneACCESS dataset retains in-frame rearrangements with V and J assigned. A fraction of the clones does not appear; measured against another copy, unresolved V genes explain less than half of the discrepancy, and the remainder lacks a known reason. V, J and clone size were drawn from that table, and D and trimming were deduced from the DNA. The sample table shows 45,000 to 55,000 clones, and approximately 81% are seen once. The ten top clones hold under 3% of the sample.

This clone turned up a few times. Its antigen specificity is not known. No much larger clonotype is one base removed from it; base qualities were not supplied. The receptor was derived from a man between 50 and 59 years old with acute or convalescent COVID-19. Sequenced sample: peripheral blood. The chain employs TRBV2 and TRBJ1-5; a weak D assignment points to TRBD1 (6 bases agree). The CDR3 loop reads CASSVNRASNQPQHF. The nucleotide sequence is TGTGCCAGCAGTGTAAACAGGGCTTCCAATCAGCCCCAGCATTTT.